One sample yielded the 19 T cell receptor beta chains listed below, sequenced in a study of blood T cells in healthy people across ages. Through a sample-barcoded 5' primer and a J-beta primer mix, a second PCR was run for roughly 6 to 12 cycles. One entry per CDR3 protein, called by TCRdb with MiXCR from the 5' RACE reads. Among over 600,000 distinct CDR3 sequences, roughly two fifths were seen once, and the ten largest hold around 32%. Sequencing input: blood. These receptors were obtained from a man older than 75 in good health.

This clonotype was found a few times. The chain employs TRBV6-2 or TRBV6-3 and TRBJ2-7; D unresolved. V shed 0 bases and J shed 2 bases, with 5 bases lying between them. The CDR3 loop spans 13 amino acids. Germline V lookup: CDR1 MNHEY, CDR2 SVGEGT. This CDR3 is CASSYSRTYEQYF. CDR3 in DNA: TGTGCCAGCAGTTACTCCAGGACCTACGAGCAGTACTTC.

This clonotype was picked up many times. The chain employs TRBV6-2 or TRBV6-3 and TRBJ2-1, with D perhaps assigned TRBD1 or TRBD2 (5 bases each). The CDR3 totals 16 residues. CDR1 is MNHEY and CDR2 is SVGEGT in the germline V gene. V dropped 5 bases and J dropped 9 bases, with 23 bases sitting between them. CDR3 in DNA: TGTGCCAGCAGTGCATACCGGGACGCTAGCCCGGGTGAGCAGTTCTTC. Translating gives CASSAYRDASPGEQFF.

CDR3 residues: CASSQDQPGGGDTQYF. CDR3 sequence (DNA): TGTGCCAGCAGCCAAGATCAACCGGGGGGCGGAGATACGCAGTATTTT. The chain couples TRBV4-2 to TRBJ2-3, with D possibly matching TRBD2 (7 bases). Trimming cost V 0 bases and J 5 bases, with 15 bases left between them. This CDR3 is built from 16 residues. CDR1 LGHNA and CDR2 YNFKEQ come from the germline V gene.

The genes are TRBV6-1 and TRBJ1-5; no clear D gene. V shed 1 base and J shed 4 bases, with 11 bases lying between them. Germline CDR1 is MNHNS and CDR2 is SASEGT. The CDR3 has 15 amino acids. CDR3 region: CASSEGGPRNQPQHF. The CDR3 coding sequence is TGTGCCAGCAGTGAAGGAGGGCCGAGAAATCAGCCCCAGCATTTT.

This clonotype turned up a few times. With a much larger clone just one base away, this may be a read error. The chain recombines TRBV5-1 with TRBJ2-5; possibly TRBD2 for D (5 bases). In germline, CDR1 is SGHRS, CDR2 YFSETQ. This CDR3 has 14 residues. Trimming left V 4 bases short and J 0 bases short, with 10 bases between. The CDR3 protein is CASSVAGDQETQYF. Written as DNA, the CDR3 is TGCGCCAGCAGCGTGGCCGGGGACCAAGAGACCCAGTACTTC.

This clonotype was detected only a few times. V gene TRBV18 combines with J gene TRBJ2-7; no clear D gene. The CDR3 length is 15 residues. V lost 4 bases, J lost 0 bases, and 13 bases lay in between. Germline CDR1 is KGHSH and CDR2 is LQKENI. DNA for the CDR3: TGTGCCAGCTCACTCAAGACCGACTCCTCCTACGAGCAGTACTTC. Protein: CASSLKTDSSYEQYF.

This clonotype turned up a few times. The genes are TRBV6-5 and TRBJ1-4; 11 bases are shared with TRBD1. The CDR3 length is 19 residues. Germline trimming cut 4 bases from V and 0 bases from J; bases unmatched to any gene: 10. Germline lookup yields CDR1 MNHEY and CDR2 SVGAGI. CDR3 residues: CASSLRTGGPFATNEKLFF. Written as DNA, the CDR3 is TGTGCCAGCAGTTTACGGACAGGGGGCCCTTTTGCAACTAATGAAAAACTGTTTTTT.

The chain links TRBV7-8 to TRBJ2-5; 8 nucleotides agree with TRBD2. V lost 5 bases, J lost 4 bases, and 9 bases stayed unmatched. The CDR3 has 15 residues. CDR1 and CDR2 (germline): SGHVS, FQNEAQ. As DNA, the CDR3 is TGTGCCAGCAGCCCCATAGCGGGATGGGGAGAGACCCAGTACTTC. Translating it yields CASSPIAGWGETQYF.

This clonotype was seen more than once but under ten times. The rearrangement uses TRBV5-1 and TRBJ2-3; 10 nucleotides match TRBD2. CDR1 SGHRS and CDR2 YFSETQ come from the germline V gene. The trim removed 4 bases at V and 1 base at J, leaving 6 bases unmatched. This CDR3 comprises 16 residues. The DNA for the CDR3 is TGCGCCAGCAGCGAAGGGACTAGCGAAGGCACAGATACGCAGTATTTT. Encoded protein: CASSEGTSEGTDTQYF.

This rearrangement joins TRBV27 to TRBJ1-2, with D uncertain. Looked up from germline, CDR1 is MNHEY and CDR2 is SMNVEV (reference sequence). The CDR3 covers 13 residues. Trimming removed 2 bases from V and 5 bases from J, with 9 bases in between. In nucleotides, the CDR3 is TGTGCCAGCAGTTTAGCGGCAGAATATGGCTACACCTTC. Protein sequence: CASSLAAEYGYTF.

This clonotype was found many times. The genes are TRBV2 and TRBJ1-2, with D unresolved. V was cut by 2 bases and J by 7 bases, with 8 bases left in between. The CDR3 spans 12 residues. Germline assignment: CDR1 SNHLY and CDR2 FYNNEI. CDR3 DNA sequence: TGTGCCAGCAGTGAATTGGGTGGTGGCTACACCTTC. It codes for CASSELGGGYTF.

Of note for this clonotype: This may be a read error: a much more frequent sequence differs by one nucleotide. The CDR3, as DNA: TGTGCCAGCAGCTTCGACCGGGAAGAGACCCACTACTTC. Its protein is CASSFDREETHYF. The J gene is TRBJ2-7, the V gene TRBV5-6, with D perhaps matching TRBD2 (5 bases). This CDR3 spans 13 amino acids. CDR1 and CDR2 from the germline V gene are SGHDT and YYEEEE. V was cut by 2 bases and J by 13 bases, with 19 bases left in between.

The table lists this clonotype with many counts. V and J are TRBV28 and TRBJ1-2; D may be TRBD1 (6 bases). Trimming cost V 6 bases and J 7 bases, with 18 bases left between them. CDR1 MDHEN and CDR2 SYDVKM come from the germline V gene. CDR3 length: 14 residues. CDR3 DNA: TGTGCCAGCAGGGGGACGGGGGGGCTCTCTGGCTACACCTTC. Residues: CASRGTGGLSGYTF.

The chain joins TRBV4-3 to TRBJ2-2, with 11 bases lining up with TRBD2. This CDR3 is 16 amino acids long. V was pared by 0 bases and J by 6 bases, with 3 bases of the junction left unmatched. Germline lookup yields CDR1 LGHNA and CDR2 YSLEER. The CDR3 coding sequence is TGCGCCAGCAGCCAAGATTTACTAGCGGGGGCCGGGGAGCTGTTTTTT. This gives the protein CASSQDLLAGAGELFF.

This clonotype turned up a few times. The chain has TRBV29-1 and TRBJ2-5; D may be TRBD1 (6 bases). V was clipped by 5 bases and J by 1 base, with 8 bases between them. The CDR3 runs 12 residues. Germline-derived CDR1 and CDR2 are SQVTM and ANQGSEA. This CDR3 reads CSVRGGQETQYF. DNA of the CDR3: TGCAGCGTTCGAGGGGGCCAAGAGACCCAGTACTTC.

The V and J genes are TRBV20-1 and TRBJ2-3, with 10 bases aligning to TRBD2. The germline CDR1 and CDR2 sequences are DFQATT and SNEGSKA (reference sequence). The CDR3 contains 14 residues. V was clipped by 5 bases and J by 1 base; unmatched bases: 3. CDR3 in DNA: TGCAGTGCTCTAGCGGGAGTTGGCACAGATACGCAGTATTTT. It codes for CSALAGVGTDTQYF.

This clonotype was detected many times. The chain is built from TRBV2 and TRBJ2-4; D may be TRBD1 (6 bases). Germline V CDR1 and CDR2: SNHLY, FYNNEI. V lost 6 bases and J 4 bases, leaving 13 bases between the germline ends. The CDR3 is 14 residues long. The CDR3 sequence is CASRLTGIKNIQYF. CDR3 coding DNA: TGTGCCAGCAGGCTGACAGGCATTAAAAACATTCAGTACTTC.

The CDR3 coding sequence is TGCGCCAGCAGCCAGGATACGAGCTCCTACAATGAGCAGTTCTTC. This encodes CASSQDTSSYNEQFF. The chain employs TRBV4-3 and TRBJ2-1; D call uncertain. V gave up 3 bases and J gave up 0 bases, with 9 bases separating them. The germline gives CDR1 LGHNA, CDR2 YSLEER. The CDR3 is made up of 15 amino acids.

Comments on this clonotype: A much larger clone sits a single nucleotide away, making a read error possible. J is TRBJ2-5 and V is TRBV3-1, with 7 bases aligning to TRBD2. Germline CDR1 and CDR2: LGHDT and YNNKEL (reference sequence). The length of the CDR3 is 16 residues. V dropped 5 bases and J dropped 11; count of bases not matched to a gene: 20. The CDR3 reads CASSGPVSGDPREQYF. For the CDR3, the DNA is TGTGCCAGCAGCGGACCGGTGAGCGGGGACCCTAGGGAGCAGTACTTC.